The rows below give T cell receptor beta chains drawn from one sample of a study of radiotherapy plus CTLA-4 blockade in lung cancer. TCRdb keeps only in-frame clones here, not all; method: immunoSEQ multiplex PCR. The table records about 51,000 clones, roughly three quarters of them present only once. Material: peripheral blood, obtained from a patient treated with radiotherapy plus ipilimumab. All receptors come from a human donor with non-small cell lung cancer who had a complete response to radiotherapy plus ipilimumab. Both conserved end residues are part of each CDR3. The D gene is left open where the match is weak. The size field is filled for only some rows; it gives once, few, many or a size class.

clone_size | d_call | j_call | v_call | cdr3_nt | cdr3_aa
NA | TRBD2 | TRBJ2-7 | TRBV27 | TGTGCCAGCAGACGGGGGGTCGCCGAGCAGTACTTC | CASRRGVAEQYF
NA | NA | TRBJ1-1 | TRBV4-3 | TGCGCCAGCAGCCAAGGGGAAGTGGGGAGGGTCACTGAAGCTTTCTTT | CASSQGEVGRVTEAFF
NA | NA | TRBJ1-2 | TRBV7-8 | TGTGCCAGCAGCTCGGGAGACTATGGCTACACCTTC | CASSSGDYGYTF
once | NA | TRBJ1-5 | TRBV2 | TGTGCCAGCACCGACAGAGGCTTTAGCAATCAGCCCCAGCATTTT | CASTDRGFSNQPQHF
NA | NA | TRBJ2-1 | TRBV25-1 | TGTGCCAGCAGTGAATTGAGTTTGCGCCTTAGCTCCTACAATGAGCAGTTCTTC | CASSELSLRLSSYNEQFF
once | TRBD2 | TRBJ2-1 | TRBV7-2 | TGTGCCAGCAGCTTTCTAAGGAGGGGAGGGAATGAGCAGTTCTTC | CASSFLRRGGNEQFF
NA | TRBD1 | TRBJ1-5 | TRBV7-2 | TGTGCCAGCAGCCCTGGACAGGATCAGCCCCAGCATTTT | CASSPGQDQPQHF
NA | NA | TRBJ2-1 | TRBV9 | TGTGCCAGCAGCACCCCCCGGGGCGGGATATACAATGAGCAGTTCTTC | CASSTPRGGIYNEQFF
NA | NA | TRBJ1-1 | TRBV7-2 | TGTGCCAGCAGCTTAGTATGGGTGTGGCAGGGTGACACTGAAGCTTTCTTT | CASSLVWVWQGDTEAFF
NA | NA | TRBJ1-6 | TRBV5-1 | TGCGCCAGCAGCTTGTATACAGGGATGAATTCACCCCTCCACTTT | CASSLYTGMNSPLHF
NA | NA | TRBJ1-4 | TRBV18 | TGTGCCAGCTCAGCAGGACAGCCCGGGGGGAATGAAAAACTGTTTTTT | CASSAGQPGGNEKLFF
NA | TRBD2 | TRBJ2-3 | TRBV7-2 | TGTGCCAGCAGCTTATTCGCGGGAGTGGGAGATACGCAGTATTTT | CASSLFAGVGDTQYF
NA | NA | TRBJ1-3 | TRBV13 | TGTGCCAGCAGCCTCCGACAGAAACCTGGAAACACCATATATTTT | CASSLRQKPGNTIYF
NA | TRBD1 | TRBJ1-4 | TRBV5-1 | TGCGCCAGCTCCACGGGGGACAGAGATGAAAAACTGTTTTTT | CASSTGDRDEKLFF
medium-sized | NA | TRBJ1-1 | TRBV7-9 | TGTGCCAGCAGCTTACAGAACACTGAAGCTTTCTTT | CASSLQNTEAFF
NA | NA | TRBJ1-1 | TRBV11-3 | TGTGCCAGCAGCAAACGAGACACCGCAACTGAAGCTTTCTTT | CASSKRDTATEAFF
NA | NA | TRBJ1-4 | TRBV29-1 | TGCAGCGTTGACACCGGGAGGGGTGCAACTAATGAAAAACTGTTTTTT | CSVDTGRGATNEKLFF
NA | TRBD1 | TRBJ1-5 | TRBV30 | TGTGCCTGGAGTGTAGGCAGACAGGGCAGTCAGCCCCAGCATTTT | CAWSVGRQGSQPQHF
NA | NA | TRBJ1-5 | TRBV4-3 | TGCGCCAGCAGCGCATCGGTAGCTCAGCCCCAGCATTTT | CASSASVAQPQHF
once | NA | TRBJ2-2 | TRBV9 | TGTGCCAGCAGCCCCGCCCTGACAGGATTTGGCACCGGGGAGCTGTTTTTT | CASSPALTGFGTGELFF
few | TRBD2 | TRBJ2-5 | TRBV4-1 | TGCGCCAGCAGCCAAGTAGCGGGGGACCAAGAGACCCAGTACTTC | CASSQVAGDQETQYF
NA | TRBD1 | TRBJ1-6 | TRBV6-1 | TGTGCCAGCAGTGAACGTGCGGGACAGTATAATTCACCCCTCCACTTT | CASSERAGQYNSPLHF
NA | NA | TRBJ1-2 | TRBV19 | TGTGCCAGTGACGGGGGGGAAGGCTATGGCTACACCTTC | CASDGGEGYGYTF
NA | NA | TRBJ2-3 | TRBV4-1 | TGCGCCAGCAGCCAAGATATGAGCCGGCGGAGCACAGATACGCAGTATTTT | CASSQDMSRRSTDTQYF
NA | TRBD1 | TRBJ2-5 | TRBV5-1 | TGCGCCAGCAGCGGACTGCGACAGGGGTTAGAGACCCAGTACTTC | CASSGLRQGLETQYF
NA | TRBD2 | TRBJ2-3 | TRBV7-6 | TGTGCCAGCAGCTTAAATCCCGGGCTAGCGGGAGGGTCAGATACGCAGTATTTT | CASSLNPGLAGGSDTQYF
NA | TRBD1 | TRBJ1-3 | TRBV4-3 | TGCGCCAGCAGCCAGGAGACAGGGGATGGAAACACCATATATTTT | CASSQETGDGNTIYF
NA | NA | TRBJ2-2 | TRBV5-8 | TGTGCCAGCAGCCGACGCCATAGTACAGCCCGAGGGGAGCTGTTTTTT | CASSRRHSTARGELFF
NA | TRBD1 | TRBJ2-1 | TRBV19 | TGTGCCAGTGGCGGGGGACAGGGGGCCCTGACTTCCTACAATGAGCAGTTCTTC | CASGGGQGALTSYNEQFF
NA | TRBD1 | TRBJ1-2 | TRBV6-1 | TGTGCCAGCAGTGAGGTCAGGGGGCGCGGTGGCTACACCTTC | CASSEVRGRGGYTF
NA | NA | TRBJ2-5 | TRBV7-9 | TGTGCCAGCAGCTTTAGGAGGGCCGGGGAGACCCAGTACTTC | CASSFRRAGETQYF
NA | TRBD2 | TRBJ2-1 | TRBV25-1 | TGTGCCAGCAGAAGGGGGGCTAGCGGGGCCGAGCAGTTCTTC | CASRRGASGAEQFF
NA | NA | TRBJ1-1 | TRBV9 | TGTGCCAGCCCCCCCCACAAGGAAGCTTTCTTT | CASPPHKEAFF
NA | NA | TRBJ1-3 | TRBV14 | TGTGCCAGCAGCGCGATGACAGGCCCTGGAAACACCATATATTTT | CASSAMTGPGNTIYF
once | TRBD2 | TRBJ2-5 | TRBV10-1 | TGCGCCAGCAGTGAGTCGGGGAGGGAAGAGACCCAGTACTTC | CASSESGREETQYF
few | NA | TRBJ1-2 | TRBV27 | TGTGCCAGCAGTCAAACCCATCAGGGGAACTATGGCTACACCTTC | CASSQTHQGNYGYTF
NA | NA | TRBJ1-5 | TRBV9 | TGTGCCAGCAGCGTAGGGGGAGGAAATCAGCCCCAGCATTTT | CASSVGGGNQPQHF
NA | NA | TRBJ2-3 | TRBV30 | TGTGCCTGGAGTGTACTGGCGGGGACCACAGATACGCAGTATTTT | CAWSVLAGTTDTQYF
few | NA | TRBJ2-5 | TRBV5-1 | TGCGCCAGCAGCTTTCAAACAGGAACCCAAGAGACCCAGTACTTC | CASSFQTGTQETQYF
once | TRBD2 | TRBJ2-5 | TRBV5-4 | TGTGCCAGCAGCTTTGGCGGGGGGGCGCAGACCCAGTACTTC | CASSFGGGAQTQYF